This T cell receptor (beta chain) was captured by sequencing in a study of blood T cell repertoires in COVID-19. Study summary: Samples taken during acute and convalescent COVID-19 were collected in the United States, Italy and Spain.

Under the authors' procedure: The authors estimated nucleated cell counts from reference gene primer amplification. Some clones are missing from TCRdb's copy, which holds only in-frame ones; the method was immunoSEQ multiplex PCR. V, J and clone size were drawn from that table, and D and trimming were deduced from the DNA. The table has roughly 250,000 clones, approximately 90% seen once; the top ten hold 1.2%. Participants were aged roughly 18 to 90 years from 20 to 30 US areas. Participant-reported clinical history was the basis for cohort assignment. The germline V gene encodes CDR1 SGHRS and CDR2 YFSETQ. This CDR3 region has 14 residues. V shed 7 bases and J shed 8 bases, with 19 bases lying between them.

This TCR derives from a woman in her thirties or forties with acute COVID-19. This chain uses TRBV5-1 with TRBJ2-1; D may be TRBD2 (5 bases). What was sequenced was PBMCs or T cells enriched from blood (not recorded which). The CDR3 DNA sequence: TGCGCCAGCGCTGGCCTGAGGGTCGAGGATGAGCAGTTCTTC. It specifies CASAGLRVEDEQFF.